At least ten counts were recorded for the clone carrying this T cell receptor (beta chain). Construction of the TCRbeta library involved unique molecular identifiers. TCRdb re-called the PCR reads with MiXCR, one entry per CDR3 protein. The table lists roughly 220,000 distinct CDR3 sequences, 9.7% of them singletons. This sample was included in a study of T-cell reconstitution after alpha-beta-depleted transplantation in children. Trimming cost V 5 bases and J 6 bases; bases outside gene matches: 6. Germline CDR1 SGHTA, CDR2 FQGNSA. This CDR3 is built from 14 residues. The source of this sequence is a human donor who donated a stem cell graft to a child with SCID. The J gene is TRBJ1-5, the V gene TRBV7-2, with 8 bases aligning to TRBD1. The sequencing used PBMCs from the stem cell graft donor, collected from the stem cell graft. The CDR3 DNA sequence: TGTGCCAGCAGCCCTAGGCAGGGGGCTCAGCCCCAGCATTTT. Amino acid sequence: CASSPRQGAQPQHF.